The 25 T cell receptor beta chains in this list originate from one sample, sequenced in a study of blood T cell repertoires in COVID-19. The protocol was immunoSEQ multiplex PCR, while the TCRdb copy is restricted to in-frame clones and leaves out a portion. Here the sample spans hundreds of thousands of clones, around four fifths being singletons. The specimen was peripheral blood. These receptors originate from a woman aged 50 to 60 with active or convalescent COVID-19.

The chain employs TRBV6-5 and TRBJ2-2; perhaps TRBD2 as D (5 bases). The CDR3 sequence is 15 residues long. With 7 bases removed from V and 1 base from J, the gap between germline ends came to 13 bases. Germline V gene lookup returns CDR1 MNHEY and CDR2 SVGAGI. The CDR3 DNA follows: TGTGCCAGCAAGTCGTCTAGCTTGAACACCGGGGAGCTGTTTTTT. Translation gives CASKSSSLNTGELFF.

In its sample, this clone was seen a few times. The chain recombines TRBV4-1 with TRBJ2-7, with TRBD2 matching 9 bases. The CDR3 extends over 18 amino acids. Germline CDR1 reads MGHRA; CDR2 reads YSYEKL. Trimming cost V 3 bases and J 0 bases; bases outside gene matches: 12. CDR3 bases: TGCGCCAGCAGCCAGGGGCTTAGGAGTAGCGGGAGCTCCTACGAGCAGTACTTC. This encodes CASSQGLRSSGSSYEQYF.

The chain employs TRBV6-2 or TRBV6-3 and TRBJ1-5, with D unresolved. This CDR3 is built from 13 residues. Trimming stripped 6 bases from V and 9 bases from J, with 15 bases between. The germline CDR1 and CDR2 sequences are MNHEY and SVGEGT. The CDR3: CASRPNRDLPQHF. CDR3 in DNA: TGTGCCAGCAGACCTAACCGGGATTTGCCCCAGCATTTT.

CDR3 DNA: TGTGCCAGCAGGCGGACAGGGAACTATGGCTACACCTTC. Protein sequence: CASRRTGNYGYTF. V and J are TRBV27 and TRBJ1-2; 8 bases match TRBD1. Germline V gene sequence: CDR1 MNHEY, CDR2 SMNVEV (reference sequence). The CDR3 consists of 13 residues. The V gene end was trimmed by 6 bases and the J gene end by 2 bases; junction bases not matched to a gene: 2.

This clone is a singleton in its sample. V usage is TRBV18 and J usage is TRBJ1-5; D ambiguous. The V end lost 3 bases, the J end lost 1 base, and 7 bases lay between the germline ends. The CDR3 is made up of 14 amino acids. The V gene's germline CDR1 is KGHSH and CDR2 LQKENI. The CDR3 nucleotides are TGTGCCAGCTCACCGGGCAGGAGCAATCAGCCCCAGCATTTT. It specifies CASSPGRSNQPQHF.

The chain couples TRBV30 to TRBJ2-7, with D tentatively TRBD2 (6 bases). CDR1 and CDR2 (germline): GTSNPN, SVGIG (reference sequence). The CDR3 has 11 amino acids. The CDR3 DNA follows: TGTGTCGGGAGAACCTACTACGAGCAGTACTTC. Translated: CVGRTYYEQYF.

This chain links TRBV28 with TRBJ1-6; D is perhaps TRBD1 (5 bases). Germline values: CDR1 MDHEN, CDR2 SYDVKM. This CDR3 is 15 amino acids long. The germline V and J ends were trimmed by 5 bases and 6 bases, with 14 bases remaining between them. The CDR3 region is CASSAWGGGNSPLHF. The CDR3, as DNA: TGTGCCAGCAGTGCCTGGGGGGGTGGTAATTCACCCCTCCACTTT.

The chain recombines TRBV6-1 with TRBJ1-5; 8 bases agree with TRBD1. CDR3 length: 15 amino acids. The V segment lost 3 bases and the J segment 0 bases; nucleotides outside the gene matches: 1. Germline CDR1 and CDR2: MNHNS and SASEGT. The CDR3 spells CASSDRGHSNQPQHF. CDR3 in DNA: TGTGCCAGCAGTGACAGGGGGCATAGCAATCAGCCCCAGCATTTT.

The chain combines TRBV5-4 with TRBJ1-2; maybe TRBD1 (5 bases). The CDR3 covers 13 residues. Germline V gene lookup returns CDR1 SGHNT and CDR2 YYREEE (reference sequence). The germline V and J ends were trimmed by 4 bases and 6 bases, with 13 bases remaining between them. CDR3 residues: CASSRQGRHGYTF. The CDR3 DNA is TGTGCCAGCAGCCGTCAGGGTAGGCATGGCTACACCTTC.

This chain connects TRBV11-3 to TRBJ1-5, with D hard to call. The V and J ends lost 5 bases and 0 bases respectively, with 5 bases between them. The CDR3 extends over 13 amino acids. CDR1 is SGHNT, CDR2 YENEEA, per germline. The CDR3 DNA follows: TGTGCCAGCAGCCGGGATAGCAATCAGCCCCAGCATTTT. Residues: CASSRDSNQPQHF. The variable domain in full, completed from reference TRBV11-3 and TRBJ1-5, reads EAGVVQSPRYKIIEKKQPVAFWCNPISGHNTLYWYLQNLGQGPELLIRYENEEAVDDSQLPKDRFSAERLKGVDSTLKIQPAELGDSAVYLCASSRDSNQPQHFGDGTRLSIL.

The chain recombines TRBV7-8 with TRBJ1-2; unclear D gene. The CDR3 runs 14 residues. The V and J ends lost 4 bases and 7 bases respectively, with 16 bases between them. Germline assignment: CDR1 SGHVS and CDR2 FQNEAQ. For the CDR3, the DNA is TGTGCCAGCAGCTCAGGAGCGGGTCCGAGTGGCTACACCTTC. It is translated as CASSSGAGPSGYTF.

CDR3 protein: CASSFNGLAPSVHEQYF. In nucleotides, the CDR3 is TGTGCCAGCAGCTTTAATGGCCTAGCGCCTTCGGTGCACGAGCAGTACTTC. The rearrangement uses TRBV11-3 and TRBJ2-7, with D perhaps TRBD2 (6 bases). V lost 3 bases, J lost 5 bases, and 23 bases lay in between. This CDR3 spans 17 amino acids. From germline, CDR1 is SGHNT and CDR2 YENEEA.

J is TRBJ1-6 and V is TRBV2; D gene uncertain. The CDR3 runs to 14 residues. The V gene's germline CDR1 is SNHLY and CDR2 FYNNEI. Trimming stripped 6 bases from V and 5 bases from J, with 11 bases between. The CDR3 DNA follows: TGTGCCAGCAGGGCGGGAGTTAATAATTCACCCCTCCACTTT. Its translation: CASRAGVNNSPLHF.

This clone was picked up one time. The V call is TRBV29-1, the J call TRBJ2-7; 10 bases align to TRBD1. J lost 5 bases, V lost 4 bases, and 2 bases had no gene match. CDR1 and CDR2 from the germline V gene are SQVTM and ANQGSEA. This CDR3 contains 12 residues. This CDR3 is CSVAGQGDEQYF. CDR3 nucleotide sequence: TGCAGCGTTGCCGGACAGGGGGACGAGCAGTACTTC.

J is TRBJ2-7 and V is TRBV20-1; D gene unclear. In germline, CDR1 is DFQATT, CDR2 SNEGSKA (reference sequence). The CDR3 covers 11 residues. V was trimmed by 5 bases and J by 1 base, leaving 6 bases between them. The CDR3 loop is CSASESYEQYF. CDR3 nucleotides: TGCAGTGCTTCAGAATCCTACGAGCAGTACTTC.

This chain connects TRBV18 to TRBJ2-4; TRBD2 is a possible D gene (6 bases). CDR1 KGHSH and CDR2 LQKENI come from the germline V gene. Trimming removed 2 bases at V and 0 bases at J, with 8 bases between. This CDR3 has 15 amino acids. CDR3 coding DNA: TGTGCCAGCTCACCAGAGCGGGCAGCCAAAAACATTCAGTACTTC. Its translation: CASSPERAAKNIQYF.

V usage is TRBV12-3 or TRBV12-4 and J usage is TRBJ2-7; no clear D gene. The CDR3 loop spans 13 amino acids. Between the trimmed V and J ends, which lost 4 bases and 4 bases, there was a span of 11 bases. The CDR3 loop reads CASSSPGRYEQYF. CDR3 DNA sequence: TGTGCCAGCAGTTCTCCCGGTAGATACGAGCAGTACTTC.

The chain links TRBV3-1 (or the pseudogene TRBV3-2) to TRBJ2-2; D is unclear. Trimming removed 5 bases at V and 5 bases at J, with 12 bases between. The germline gives CDR1 LGHDT, CDR2 YNNKEL (reference sequence). The CDR3 extends over 14 amino acids. As DNA, the CDR3 is TGTGCCAGCAGCAGCCGACGGAGAACCGGGGAGCTGTTTTTT. The encoded protein is CASSSRRRTGELFF.

The V call is TRBV5-1, the J call TRBJ2-1; D gene ambiguous. Germline lookup yields CDR1 SGHRS and CDR2 YFSETQ. There are 15 residues in the CDR3. Trimming left V 0 bases short and J 0 bases short, with 7 bases between. The CDR3 here is CASSLDSSSYNEQFF. CDR3 nucleotides: TGCGCCAGCAGCTTGGACAGCAGCTCCTACAATGAGCAGTTCTTC.

This clone was detected a few times. The V gene is TRBV10-3, the J gene TRBJ1-5, with 10 positions matching TRBD1. The germline CDR1 and CDR2 sequences are ENHRY and SYGVKD. The CDR3 is made up of 16 amino acids. With V trimmed by 3 bases and J by 4 bases, 6 bases remained unmatched. CDR3 sequence reads: CAISDDRGPGNQPQHF. Here the CDR3 DNA reads TGTGCCATCAGTGACGACAGGGGGCCAGGGAATCAGCCCCAGCATTTT.

The CDR3 DNA follows: TGTGCCTGGAGTGTTGGGACAGGGTATGGCTACACCTTC. Translated: CAWSVGTGYGYTF. The J gene is TRBJ1-2, the V gene TRBV30, with 9 bases aligning to TRBD1. V lost 0 bases to trimming and J lost 5 bases; unmatched junction nucleotides: 1. In germline, CDR1 is GTSNPN, CDR2 SVGIG (reference sequence). This CDR3 spans 13 amino acids.

The J gene is TRBJ2-3, the V gene TRBV29-1; 7 bases are shared with TRBD2. V was pared by 6 bases and J by 0 bases, with 6 bases of the junction left unmatched. The CDR3 contains 14 residues. Germline V gene lookup returns CDR1 SQVTM and CDR2 ANQGSEA. CDR3 nucleotides: TGCAGCGTAAAGCGGGACCCTAGCACAGATACGCAGTATTTT. Translation: CSVKRDPSTDTQYF.

This sequence joins TRBV12-5 and TRBJ1-5; 9 nucleotides match TRBD1. With V trimmed by 4 bases and J by 0 bases, 13 bases remained unmatched. This CDR3 is 19 amino acids long. Germline V gene lookup returns CDR1 LGHNT and CDR2 FRNRAP. The CDR3 loop reads CASGWEGQGLLYSNQPQHF. DNA for the CDR3: TGTGCTAGTGGTTGGGAGGGACAGGGACTTCTATATAGCAATCAGCCCCAGCATTTT.

As regards this clone: Distinct nucleotide sequences in the sample also encode this CDR3. The rearrangement links TRBV19 to TRBJ2-2; TRBD2 matches 11 bases. CDR3 length: 18 residues. The ends lost 7 bases at V and 8 bases at J; junction bases unmatched: 18. Germline CDR1 reads LNHDA; CDR2 reads SQIVND (reference sequence). This chain's CDR3 is CASTPLGSGRARTGELFF. CDR3 DNA: TGTGCCAGTACTCCTCTTGGTAGCGGGAGGGCCAGGACTGGGGAGCTGTTTTTT.

This clone has just one count. The chain is built from TRBV10-3 and TRBJ1-1; possibly TRBD1 for D (5 bases). Trimming left V 3 bases short and J 1 base short, with 12 bases between. Germline CDR1 and CDR2: ENHRY and SYGVKD. There are 15 residues in the CDR3. The CDR3 region has the DNA TGTGCCATCAGTGATTACTTTACAGGGAACACTGAAGCTTTCTTT. Its translation is CAISDYFTGNTEAFF.